This TCR beta chain was recovered during a study of shared clonotypes between healthy human individuals. Trimming stripped 5 bases from V and 3 bases from J, with 20 bases between. This CDR3 contains 17 residues. CDR1 and CDR2 (germline): LNHDA, SQIVND (reference sequence). The assay was carried out at the deep level. Authors' data handling: ImmunoSEQ yielded junction-only sequences lacking quality scores, so filtering differed. Libraries were prepared by immunoSEQ multiplex PCR; TCRdb keeps only in-frame clonotypes and omits some of them. Clone size and the V and J calls come from that table; the DNA yielded D and trimming. The table lists some 450,000 clones, more than 70% of them singletons. The study enrolled healthy HIV-negative adults without recent acute infections or vaccinations as donors. About 100 million PBMCs supplied genomic DNA for unsorted samples.

The gene calls are TRBV19 and TRBJ2-4, with D unresolved. Sequenced sample: PBMCs. This receptor was taken from a woman between 35 and 50 years old in good health. Some clones in this sample may be carry-over from other donors' samples. This CDR3 is CASSSSGVTGGKNIQYF. In DNA form, the CDR3 reads TGTGCCAGTAGTTCTTCCGGCGTAACGGGTGGCAAAAACATTCAGTACTTC. The full variable domain, with the rest looked up from reference TRBV19 and TRBJ2-4, is DGGITQSPKYLFRKEGQNVTLSCEQNLNHDAMYWYRQDPGQGLRLIYYSQIVNDFQKGDIAEGYSVSREKKESFPLTVTSAQKNPTAFYLCASSSSGVTGGKNIQYFGAGTRLSVL.